This T cell receptor beta chain was documented in a study of identical twins. Study-wide results and limits: Sharing of beta out-of-frame sequences by twins showed a weaker excess. While abundant cord blood beta clonotypes carried fewer insertions, memory repertoires showed no such pattern.

To note about this clonotype: What it recognizes is unknown.

TCRdb called the 5' RACE reads again in MiXCR, with one record for every CDR3 protein. The data contain hundreds of thousands of distinct CDR3 sequences, 9% to 15% of them singletons. These same records also appear under a second study, on yellow fever vaccine responses in identical twins. That report adds: Reports say the vaccine T cell response in twins looked partly convergent and partly personalized.

The receptor comes from a young woman in good health. What was sequenced was CD8+ T cells sorted from blood.

CDR3 nucleotides: TGTGCCAGCAGCTTGGCCATACGGACTAGCCCAACTCCCTACAATGAGCAGTTCTTC. Residues: CASSLAIRTSPTPYNEQFF. The gene calls are TRBV5-6 and TRBJ2-1; 8 bases fit TRBD2. The CDR3 length is 19 residues. CDR1 SGHDT and CDR2 YYEEEE come from the germline V gene. With 0 bases clipped from V and 2 bases from J, the junction kept 13 bases outside the gene matches.